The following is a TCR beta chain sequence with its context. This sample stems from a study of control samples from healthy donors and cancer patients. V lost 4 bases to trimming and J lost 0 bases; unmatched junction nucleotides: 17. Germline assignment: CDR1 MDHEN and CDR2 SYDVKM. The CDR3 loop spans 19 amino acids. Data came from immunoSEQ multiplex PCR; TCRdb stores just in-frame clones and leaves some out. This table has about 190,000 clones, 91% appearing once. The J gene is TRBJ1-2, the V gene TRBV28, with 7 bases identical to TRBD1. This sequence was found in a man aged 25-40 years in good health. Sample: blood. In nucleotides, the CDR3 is TGTGCCAGCAGTTCCCCACAGTACAGGGGAGGGGTAACTAACTATGGCTACACCTTC. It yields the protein CASSSPQYRGGVTNYGYTF.